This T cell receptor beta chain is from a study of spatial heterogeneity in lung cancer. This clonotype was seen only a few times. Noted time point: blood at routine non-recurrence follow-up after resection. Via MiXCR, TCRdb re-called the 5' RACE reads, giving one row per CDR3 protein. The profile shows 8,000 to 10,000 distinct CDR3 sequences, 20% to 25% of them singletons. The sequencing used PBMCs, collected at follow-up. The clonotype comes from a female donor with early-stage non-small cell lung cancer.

CDR3 DNA: TGTGCCAGCAGCTCCGGGACCCCAGGTTGGCAGTTCTTC. The encoded protein is CASSSGTPGWQFF. The chain couples TRBV7-3 to TRBJ2-1, with D perhaps TRBD1 or TRBD2 (5 bases each). The V gene lost 4 bases and the J gene lost 12 bases, with 16 bases spanning the gap. The CDR3 sequence is 13 residues long. Germline assignment: CDR1 SGHTA and CDR2 FQGTGA.